The clone carrying this T cell receptor (beta chain) was found a few times. Its antigen is currently unknown. This record comes from a study of beta chain features in type 1 diabetes. Study context: The number of sorted cells examined across all samples was some 98,000,000.

Expressed TCRB transcripts were sequenced, since all the RNA that had been isolated was reverse transcribed. The data were produced by immunoSEQ multiplex PCR, yet TCRdb's version contains in-frame clones alone and is incomplete. The sample shows a few hundred thousand clones, under 20% of them seen only once. The CDR3 is 16 amino acids. The germline V and J ends were trimmed by 3 bases and 2 bases, with 11 bases remaining between them. Per the germline V gene, CDR1 is KGHSH and CDR2 is LQKENI. Study observations and caveats: There was a moderate but significant shortening of TCRB CDR3s in all four CD4+ subsets of Type 1 diabetes patients. The influence of HLA type on TCRB rearrangement stayed undetermined. Type 1 diabetes patients had fewer VDJ junction insertions and more deletions. Sequencing the cDNA could make cells with high TCR expression show up more than they should.

Sequenced sample: naive CD4+ T cells from blood. The sequence was collected from a man aged 25-45 years with type 1 diabetes. V usage is TRBV18 and J usage is TRBJ2-6; perhaps TRBD2 as D (6 bases). The CDR3 sequence is CASSPLAGPGANVLTF. CDR3 DNA: TGTGCCAGCTCACCCCTGGCGGGGCCTGGGGCCAACGTCCTGACTTTC.